One and the same sample provided the 25 T cell receptor beta chains below, sequenced in a study of blood T cell repertoires in COVID-19. TCRdb's table, derived via immunoSEQ multiplex PCR, lists solely in-frame clones and lacks some. Among 90,000 to 130,000 clones listed, roughly 70% were seen once. The sequenced sample was peripheral blood. These receptors were obtained from a woman aged 35 to 49 with acute or convalescent COVID-19.

The chain is built from TRBV6-2 or TRBV6-3 and TRBJ2-1; 12 bases fit TRBD2. The CDR3 has 15 amino acids. In germline, CDR1 is MNHEY, CDR2 SVGEGT. The V gene end was trimmed by 3 bases and the J gene end by 4 bases; junction bases not matched to a gene: 1. CDR3 amino acids: CASSYGLAGYNEQFF. CDR3 coding DNA: TGTGCCAGCAGTTATGGACTAGCGGGGTACAATGAGCAGTTCTTC.

The gene calls are TRBV19 and TRBJ2-1; a weak D match, TRBD2 (5 bases). This CDR3 has 16 amino acids. Germline assignment: CDR1 LNHDA and CDR2 SQIVND (reference sequence). Trimming stripped 0 bases from V and 0 bases from J, with 9 bases between. CDR3 in amino acids: CASSIDRRPSYNEQFF. As DNA, the CDR3 is TGTGCCAGTAGTATAGATAGGAGGCCCTCCTACAATGAGCAGTTCTTC.

The chain employs TRBV2 and TRBJ1-2; D is uncertain. CDR1 SNHLY and CDR2 FYNNEI come from the germline V gene. CDR3 size: 13 residues. The germline V and J ends were trimmed by 6 bases and 5 bases, with 13 bases remaining between them. The CDR3 here is CASSPRTDYGYTF. In nucleotides, the CDR3 is TGTGCCAGCAGCCCCCGGACTGATTATGGCTACACCTTC.

In its sample, this clone was seen a few times. The CDR3 coding sequence is TGTGCCAGCAGCTTGGTAGGTCAGACTAATAATTCACCCCTCCACTTT. It translates to CASSLVGQTNNSPLHF. The chain combines TRBV5-6 with TRBJ1-6; D call uncertain. The V gene lost 0 bases and the J gene lost 5 bases, with 12 bases spanning the gap. This CDR3 spans 16 amino acids. CDR1 SGHDT and CDR2 YYEEEE come from the germline V gene. The whole variable domain, remainder taken from reference TRBV5-6 and TRBJ1-6, is DAGVTQSPTHLIKTRGQQVTLRCSPKSGHDTVSWYQQALGQGPQFIFQYYEEEERQRGNFPDRFSGHQFPNYSSELNVNALLLGDSALYLCASSLVGQTNNSPLHFGNGTRLTVT.

This clone was seen only once. V gene TRBV2 combines with J gene TRBJ2-3; D is uncertain. This CDR3 region has 12 residues. V was clipped by 4 bases and J by 4 bases, with 6 bases between them. CDR1 is SNHLY, CDR2 FYNNEI, per germline. The chain's CDR3 is CASSALADTQYF. As DNA, the CDR3 is TGTGCCAGCAGTGCGCTAGCAGATACGCAGTATTTT.

This clone was counted between two and nine times. This chain joins TRBV2 and TRBJ1-5, with a weak D call TRBD1 (6 bases). V was trimmed by 3 bases and J by 7 bases, leaving 13 bases between them. This CDR3 is 14 amino acids long. Germline V gene data show CDR1 as SNHLY and CDR2 as FYNNEI. In nucleotides, the CDR3 is TGTGCCAGCAGTGACCCTGGGGGCTGGCAGCCCCAGCATTTT. It codes for CASSDPGGWQPQHF.

This clone was detected a few times. This rearrangement joins TRBV7-3 to TRBJ2-3, with D tentatively TRBD2 (6 bases). The CDR3 covers 14 residues. V lost 5 bases, J lost 3 bases, and 12 bases lay in between. CDR1 and CDR2 from the germline V gene are SGHTA and FQGTGA. CDR3 DNA: TGTGCCAGCAGCCCGATGGGGGGTACAGATACGCAGTATTTT. It specifies CASSPMGGTDTQYF.

V is TRBV19 and J is TRBJ2-5; D is perhaps TRBD1 (6 bases). V lost 9 bases, J lost 6 bases, and 26 bases lay in between. Germline V CDR1 and CDR2: LNHDA, SQIVND (reference sequence). This CDR3 contains 16 residues. CDR3 coding DNA: TGTGCCAGCCTTCCCCTCCTACAGGGCCGGAGGAAGACCCAGTACTTC. Residues: CASLPLLQGRRKTQYF.

The V and J genes are TRBV2 and TRBJ1-1; D might be TRBD1 (5 bases). This CDR3 spans 18 amino acids. The germline V gene has CDR1 SNHLY and CDR2 FYNNEI. The V gene lost 3 bases and the J gene lost 0 bases, with 20 bases spanning the gap. Here the CDR3 reads CASSDREMAGLMNTEAFF. As DNA, the CDR3 is TGTGCCAGCAGTGACCGGGAGATGGCAGGGTTAATGAACACTGAAGCTTTCTTT.

DNA for the CDR3: TGTGCCAGCAGCTTAGCGACAGGCTGGGGGTACGAGCAGTACTTC. As protein: CASSLATGWGYEQYF. The chain links TRBV7-9 to TRBJ2-7, with a possible D match to TRBD1 (6 bases). This CDR3 spans 15 amino acids. V shed 0 bases and J shed 4 bases, with 13 bases lying between them. Germline CDR1 and CDR2: SEHNR and FQNEAQ (reference sequence).

This clone appeared a single time. The gene calls are TRBV12-3 or TRBV12-4 and TRBJ1-5; maybe TRBD1 (6 bases). V lost 5 bases and J 5 bases, leaving 10 bases between the germline ends. The CDR3 is 13 amino acids. CDR3 in amino acids: CASSRGGDQPQHF. CDR3 DNA sequence: TGTGCCAGCAGTAGGGGGGGGGATCAGCCCCAGCATTTT.

This clone came up a few times. This chain uses TRBV10-3 with TRBJ2-5, with TRBD1 identical over 7 bases. With 9 bases clipped from V and 5 bases from J, the junction kept 6 bases outside the gene matches. The CDR3 spans 12 residues. CDR1 is ENHRY and CDR2 is SYGVKD in the germline V gene. Here the CDR3 reads CAIRQGEETQYF. The CDR3 DNA reads as TGTGCCATTCGACAGGGAGAGGAGACCCAGTACTTC.

The chain employs TRBV29-1 and TRBJ1-5, with 8 bases that match TRBD1. Trimming took 5 bases from V and 7 from J; bases not matched to a gene: 4. Germline V gene lookup returns CDR1 SQVTM and CDR2 ANQGSEA. The CDR3 length is 12 residues. The CDR3 protein is CSVRTGMQPQHF. The CDR3 DNA sequence: TGCAGCGTTCGGACAGGGATGCAGCCCCAGCATTTT. The variable domain in full, with the rest retrieved from reference TRBV29-1 and TRBJ1-5, is SAVISQKPSRDICQRGTSLTIQCQVDSQVTMMFWYRQQPGQSLTLIATANQGSEATYESGFVIDKFPISRPNLTFSTLTVSNMSPEDSSIYLCSVRTGMQPQHFGDGTRLSIL.

The chain is built from TRBV7-2 and TRBJ1-4; 8 positions agree with TRBD1. Unmatched junction bases numbered 6, after V lost 5 bases and J lost 4 bases. This CDR3 is 15 amino acids long. Germline assignment: CDR1 SGHTA and CDR2 FQGNSA. Written as DNA, the CDR3 is TGTGCCAGCAGCCCCCAGGGGGCCTTTAATGAAAAACTGTTTTTT. Its protein product is CASSPQGAFNEKLFF. Full variable domain (remainder filled in from reference TRBV7-2 and TRBJ1-4): GAGVSQSPSNKVTEKGKDVELRCDPISGHTALYWYRQSLGQGLEFLIYFQGNSAPDKSGLPSDRFSAERTGGSVSTLTIQRTQQEDSAVYLCASSPQGAFNEKLFFGSGTQLSVL.

This chain connects TRBV4-2 to TRBJ1-5; D may be TRBD1 (5 bases). Germline values: CDR1 LGHNA, CDR2 YNFKEQ. V lost 4 bases, J lost 6 bases, and 13 bases lay in between. The CDR3 is 14 amino acids. CDR3 loop: CASSRDSSSQPQHF. DNA of the CDR3: TGTGCCAGCAGCCGAGACAGTTCCTCTCAGCCCCAGCATTTT.

The CDR3 DNA follows: TGCGCCAGCAGCTTGGACGGGACAGCGAACACCGGGGAGCTGTTTTTT. It translates to CASSLDGTANTGELFF. The chain carries TRBV5-1 and TRBJ2-2; 7 positions agree with TRBD1. CDR1 and CDR2 (germline): SGHRS, YFSETQ. CDR3 length: 16 residues. J lost 0 bases, V lost 0 bases, and 2 bases had no gene match.

This clone has more than one count but fewer than ten. V gene TRBV4-3 combines with J gene TRBJ2-7, with 8 positions matching TRBD1. Unmatched junction bases numbered 7, after V lost 0 bases and J lost 0 bases. The CDR3 totals 17 residues. The germline gives CDR1 LGHNA, CDR2 YSLEER. This CDR3 reads CASSQDNLGTGSYEQYF. The CDR3, as DNA: TGCGCCAGCAGCCAAGACAACCTCGGGACAGGCTCCTACGAGCAGTACTTC.

The chain employs TRBV7-2 and TRBJ2-2; weak D call: TRBD1 (5 bases). V gave up 5 bases and J gave up 4 bases, with 14 bases separating them. Germline V lookup: CDR1 SGHTA, CDR2 FQGNSA. The CDR3 length is 15 residues. The CDR3: CASSNARAGTGELFF. The CDR3 bases are TGTGCCAGCAGCAACGCCAGGGCAGGCACCGGGGAGCTGTTTTTT.

This clone was detected a few times. V usage is TRBV29-1 and J usage is TRBJ2-7; 9 bases are a match to TRBD1. This CDR3 contains 16 residues. V gave up 3 bases and J gave up 2 bases; unmatched junction bases: 11. The V gene's germline CDR1 is SQVTM and CDR2 ANQGSEA. CDR3 nucleotide sequence: TGCAGCGTTGAGGGTGTTGGGACAGGGATTACCTACGAGCAGTACTTC. It is translated as CSVEGVGTGITYEQYF.

CDR3 sequence reads: CASSPLGQGAYEQYF. CDR3 in DNA: TGTGCCAGTAGTCCCCTGGGACAGGGGGCCTACGAGCAGTACTTC. V and J are TRBV19 and TRBJ2-7, with 11 bases fitting TRBD1. V trimming: 5 bases; J trimming: 2 bases; junction bases outside the gene matches: 5. This CDR3 is built from 15 residues. CDR1 is LNHDA, CDR2 SQIVND, per germline (reference sequence).

This sequence joins TRBV28 and TRBJ2-7, with TRBD2 matching 7 bases. The CDR3 totals 13 residues. Per the germline V gene, CDR1 is MDHEN and CDR2 is SYDVKM. Germline trimming cut 2 bases from V and 12 bases from J; bases unmatched to any gene: 10. The CDR3 coding sequence is TGTGCCAGCAGTTTAGGCGGGGGTTTCGGGGCGTACTTC. Translating gives CASSLGGGFGAYF.

The chain uses TRBV5-1 and TRBJ2-1; TRBD2 is a possible D gene (6 bases). Trimming left V 0 bases short and J 1 base short, with 8 bases between. The CDR3 runs 15 residues. The germline gives CDR1 SGHRS, CDR2 YFSETQ. CDR3 DNA: TGCGCCAGCAGCTTGGGGGGGGAGTCCTACAATGAGCAGTTCTTC. It codes for CASSLGGESYNEQFF.

This clone was counted between two and nine times. J is TRBJ1-2 and V is TRBV30, with D unresolved. The CDR3 has 12 amino acids. Trimming pared 6 bases from V and 4 bases from J, leaving 12 bases between. Germline-derived CDR1 and CDR2 are GTSNPN and SVGIG (reference sequence). The CDR3 coding sequence is TGTGCCTGTTCGGTCACCCGCTATGGCTACACCTTC. Protein: CACSVTRYGYTF.

V gene TRBV7-8 combines with J gene TRBJ2-7, with TRBD2 identical over 7 bases. V lost 6 bases to trimming and J lost 0 bases; unmatched junction nucleotides: 2. The CDR3 extends over 13 amino acids. Germline-derived CDR1 and CDR2 are SGHVS and FQNEAQ. As DNA, the CDR3 is TGTGCCAGCAGTGGACTAGTCTCCTACGAGCAGTACTTC. Amino acids: CASSGLVSYEQYF.

The V gene is TRBV5-1, the J gene TRBJ1-4, with 11 bases lining up with TRBD1. The length of the CDR3 is 15 residues. With V trimmed by 4 bases and J by 5 bases, 4 bases remained unmatched. CDR1 is SGHRS, CDR2 YFSETQ, per germline. As DNA, the CDR3 is TGCGCCAGCAGCAACCGGGACAGGGGGAATGAAAAACTGTTTTTT. Its protein is CASSNRDRGNEKLFF.